The clone carrying this T cell receptor beta chain occurred many times. Antigen: not known. TCRdb called the reads again in MiXCR, with one record for every CDR3 protein. The sample lists hundreds of thousands of distinct CDR3 sequences; around 31% were seen once. The data were taken from a study of T cell repertoires in cytomegalovirus infection. Turning to the study itself: Recently identified HLA-C-restricted CMV epitopes were used, and well-studied HLA-B-restricted CMV epitopes were used as well. Public TCR beta signatures indicated both CMV infection and matching HLA type.

CDR1 is SGHTA and CDR2 is FQGNSA in the germline V gene. Trimming cost V 6 bases and J 12 bases, with 20 bases left between them. The CDR3 sequence is 13 residues long. Overall study findings and caveats: Clonotype analysis showed dominance of the ex vivo response by HLA-C-restricted CMV-specific TCR beta clonotypes. Cumulative frequency (of public TCR beta family members) identified carriers of CMV plus the relevant HLA.

The sequences come from cultured PBMCs, collected from culture after CMV antigen stimulation. The clonotype originates from a human donor in good health (CMV status not recorded). Some clones in this sample may be carry-over from other donors' samples. This chain uses TRBV7-2 with TRBJ2-5; D tentatively fits TRBD1 or TRBD2 (5 bases each). The CDR3 sequence is CASRTSPGTPKYF. The CDR3 DNA reads TGTGCCAGCAGGACGAGCCCCGGGACCCCAAAGTACTTC. The full variable domain, in which reference TRBV7-2 and TRBJ2-5 provide the parts outside the CDR3, is GAGVSQSPSNKVTEKGKDVELRCDPISGHTALYWYRQSLGQGLEFLIYFQGNSAPDKSGLPSDRFSAERTGGSVSTLTIQRTQQEDSAVYLCASRTSPGTPKYFGPGTRLLVL.